This T cell receptor beta chain came from a study of blood T cell repertoires in COVID-19 (dated by TCRdb to 2018 to 2020). Study-wide context: Samples covering the acute and convalescent phases of COVID-19 were provided by collaborators in the United States, Italy and Spain. The samples were drawn from the first 160 participants of the ongoing ImmuneRACE study and from 950 to 1,500 subjects provided by 6 global collaborators. HLA class I and class II types, where available, came from metadata supplied by the sample provider rather than from assay-based typing. Deeply sampled blood TCRbeta repertoires from subjects exposed to, actively infected with, or recovered from COVID-19 were included in the dataset. Sample metadata almost always included a de-identified subject ID, COVID-19 status, age in years and sex. The material from the prospective study consisted of cDNA or gDNA derived from T cells, B-cell-depleted T cells, or PBMCs. The repertoires were released in a freely available public database intended as a resource for research on the immune response to SARS-CoV-2. Broader findings and caveats from the paper: The amount of clinical and demographic metadata varied by source and participant and was provided uncurated.

Whole blood was collected in K2EDTA tubes by collaborating institutions according to the institutions' own protocols. Collaborator samples were shipped for TCRbeta analysis as frozen whole blood, isolated PBMCs, or DNA extracted from either sample type. To note about this clone: Its antigen target is currently unknown. Germline and junction disagree at one end, which may indicate a read error.

TCRbeta CDR3 regions were amplified from genomic DNA using the immunoSEQ Assay, a bias-controlled multiplex PCR. Per the source publication's procedure: The number of nucleated cells in each sample was estimated by amplification of reference gene primers within the assay. To quantify the absolute abundance of each unique TCRbeta CDR3 rearrangement, sequence reads were collapsed and filtered. For each sample, productive Simpson clonality was calculated by taking the square root of Simpson's diversity index across productive rearrangements. TCRdb re-hosts the immuneACCESS table, in-frame sequences only. Its copies lack some clones; in the studies checked, an unresolved V gene accounts for under half of them, and the cause for the rest is not known. V, J and clone size are taken as reported in that table, and D and trimming were inferred from the DNA itself. This sample lists approximately 410,000 clones; about nine tenths were detected once. The ten top clones hold under 1.5% of the sample.

Sequencing was performed on peripheral blood. This sequence was found in a woman aged 30 to 39 with active or convalescent COVID-19.

The DNA reads as follows: TGTGCCAGCAGCCCGGGACTAGCCTCCCACGAGCAGTACTTC. Its protein reads: CASSPGLASHEQYF. The chain is assembled from TRBV5-4 and TRBJ2-7; a stretch of 9 junction bases matches TRBD2. CDR1 SGHNT and CDR2 YYREEE were looked up in the germline V gene (reference sequence). Its CDR3 holds 14 amino acids, cysteine through phenylalanine. CDR3 DNA is the only sequence kept; it has 42 bases, read in frame from the first base.